This paragraph covers one TCR beta chain sequence. The antigen remains unidentified. V lost 0 bases, J lost 7 bases, and 6 bases stayed unmatched. The CDR3 runs to 15 residues. Germline CDR1 and CDR2: SGHKS and YYEKEE (reference sequence). Primers: 60 Vbeta forward and 13 Jbeta reverse. The protocol was immunoSEQ multiplex PCR, while the TCRdb copy is restricted to in-frame clones and leaves out a portion. Of 85,000 to 100,000 clones listed, more than 60% were seen once; the top ten hold around 7.3%. This entry is derived from a study of cytomegalovirus exposure and HLA in healthy donors. Whole-study context: Falling in the Caucasian-associated ancestry cluster were about 83% of under 450 genotyped donors. Points from the study as a whole: Overall, approximately 150 TCR beta chains were annotated as cytomegalovirus-associated. Later on, an analysis found that several of the most significant clusters appeared to be linked to common viral pathogens, which included parvovirus B19.

This chain uses TRBV5-5 with TRBJ2-1, with 8 bases fitting TRBD1. Input material: PBMCs. This sequence was found in a man aged 50-60 years in good health and CMV-seropositive. CDR3 coding DNA: TGTGCCAGCAGCTTGGGCCGGACAGGGTTGAATGAGCAGTTCTTC. Encoded protein: CASSLGRTGLNEQFF. Based on the CDR3 plus reference TRBV5-5 and TRBJ2-1, the full variable domain is DAGVTQSPTHLIKTRGQQVTLRCSPISGHKSVSWYQQVLGQGPQFIFQYYEKEERGRGNFPDRFSARQFPNYSSELNVNALLLGDSALYLCASSLGRTGLNEQFFGPGTRLTVL.